The present TCR beta chain was sequenced within a study of blood T cells in healthy people across ages. For the second PCR, which ran for 7 to 11 cycles, a sample-barcoded 5' primer and a J-beta primer mix were used. TCRdb re-called the 5' RACE reads through MiXCR, storing one row per CDR3 protein. This table has nearly 800,000 distinct CDR3 sequences, around 25% appearing once. The count of this clonotype is one. This CDR3 is built from 15 residues. V shed 4 bases and J shed 1 base, with 15 bases lying between them. Germline CDR1 SGDLS, CDR2 YYNGEE. This same sample was also taken into another study, of T cells of mothers and their children.

The receptor was isolated from a boy between 10 and 17 years old in good health. The rearrangement links TRBV9 to TRBJ2-7, with D unclear. The sample was blood. The CDR3 DNA reads TGTGCCAGCAGCCCCCGTATGGTAGGATCCTACGAGCAGTACTTC. Its protein is CASSPRMVGSYEQYF.